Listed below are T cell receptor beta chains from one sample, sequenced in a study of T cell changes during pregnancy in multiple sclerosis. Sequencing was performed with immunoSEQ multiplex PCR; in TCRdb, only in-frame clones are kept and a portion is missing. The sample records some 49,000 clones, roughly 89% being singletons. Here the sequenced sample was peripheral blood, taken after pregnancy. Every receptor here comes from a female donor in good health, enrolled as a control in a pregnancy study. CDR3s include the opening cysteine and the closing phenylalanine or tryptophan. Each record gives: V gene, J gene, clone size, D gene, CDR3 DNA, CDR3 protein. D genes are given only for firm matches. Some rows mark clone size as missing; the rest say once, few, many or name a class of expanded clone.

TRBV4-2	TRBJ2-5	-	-	TGTGCCAGCAGCCAAGATTCTGGTAGAAGCGCACGGGGAGAGACCCAGTACTTC	CASSQDSGRSARGETQYF
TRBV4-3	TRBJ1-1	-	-	TGCGCCAGCAGCCATTCCCACAGGGTGAGGGACACTGAAGCTTTCTTT	CASSHSHRVRDTEAFF
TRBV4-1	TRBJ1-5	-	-	TGCGCCAGCAGCCCCGGACAGACCAGCAATCAGCCCCAGCATTTT	CASSPGQTSNQPQHF
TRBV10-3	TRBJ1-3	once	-	TGTGCCATCAGTGACTCCTTCGCTGGAAACACCATATATTTT	CAISDSFAGNTIYF
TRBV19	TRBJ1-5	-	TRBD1	TGTGCCAGTAGTATGGAACAGGGGGCATCTCAGCCCCAGCATTTT	CASSMEQGASQPQHF
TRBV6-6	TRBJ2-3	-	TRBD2	TGTGCCAGCAGTTACTCACGGACACACGGGGGGAATACGCAGTATTTT	CASSYSRTHGGNTQYF
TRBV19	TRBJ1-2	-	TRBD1	TGTGCCAGTAGACCCGGGACAGGAACCAACTATGGCTACACCTTC	CASRPGTGTNYGYTF
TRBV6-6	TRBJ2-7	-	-	TGTGCCAGCAGTTACCAGGATGCCTACGAGCAGTACTTC	CASSYQDAYEQYF
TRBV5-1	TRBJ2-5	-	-	TGCGCCAGCAGCTTAATAGCGATGGAGACCCAGTACTTC	CASSLIAMETQYF
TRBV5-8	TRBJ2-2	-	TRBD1	TGTGCCAGCAGCCTTGGGACAGCGAACACCGGGGAGCTGTTTTTT	CASSLGTANTGELFF
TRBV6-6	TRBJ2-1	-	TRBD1	TGTGCCAGCAGTTACGGGGACAGGGAGCACAATGAGCAGTTCTTC	CASSYGDREHNEQFF
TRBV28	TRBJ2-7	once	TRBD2	TGTGCCAGCAGTTTTTTTTGGACGGGAGGGGCCGAGCAGTACTTC	CASSFFWTGGAEQYF
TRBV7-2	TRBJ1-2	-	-	TGTGCCAGCACCTACGGGGGAGGCAACTATGGCTACACCTTC	CASTYGGGNYGYTF
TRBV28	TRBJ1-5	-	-	TGTGCCAGCAGCTTAGGGGGGGGTAATCAGCCCCAGCATTTT	CASSLGGGNQPQHF
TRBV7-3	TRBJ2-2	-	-	TGTGCCAGCAGCCCCGCGGCTGTCGGGGAGCTGTTTTTT	CASSPAAVGELFF
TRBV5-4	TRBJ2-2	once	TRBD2	TGTGCCAGCAGGAGGGGGACTAGCGGGAGCGGGGAGCTGTTTTTT	CASRRGTSGSGELFF
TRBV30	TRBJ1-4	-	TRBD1	TGTGCCTGCCCAATAGAACAGGGGGCAAGAAATGAAAAACTGTTTTTT	CACPIEQGARNEKLFF
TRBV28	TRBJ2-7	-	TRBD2	TGTGCCAGCAGTTTATGGCGGGAGAACTACGAGCAGTACTTC	CASSLWRENYEQYF
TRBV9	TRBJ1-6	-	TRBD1	TGTGCCAGCAGCGCCGTCCCAGGGGGGTTGAATTCACCCCTCCACTTT	CASSAVPGGLNSPLHF
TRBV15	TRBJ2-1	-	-	TGTGCCACCAGCAGAGGTTTTATGGGAGGCAATGAGCAGTTCTTC	CATSRGFMGGNEQFF
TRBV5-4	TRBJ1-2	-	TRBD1	TGTGCCAGCAGCGCGGGTGGCGGGACAGGGGGCGGGAGAGGTGGCTACACCTTC	CASSAGGGTGGGRGGYTF
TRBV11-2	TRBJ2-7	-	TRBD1	TGTGCCAGCAGCTCCTCGGACAGGGGGGACTACGAGCAGTACTTC	CASSSSDRGDYEQYF
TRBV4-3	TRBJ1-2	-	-	TGCGCCAGCAGCCAATCTAGGGGTTCCCCCTATGGCTACACCTTC	CASSQSRGSPYGYTF